One and the same sample provided the 21 T cell receptor beta chains below, sequenced in a study of blood T cell repertoires in COVID-19 (TCRdb year 2020). To prepare the library, the immunoSEQ multiplex PCR assay was applied. TCRdb mirrors the immuneACCESS table, restricted to in-frame sequences. Some clones are absent from its copies; in checked studies, under half trace to an unresolved V gene, and the reason for the others is unknown. The sample profile shows some 400,000 clones; approximately 80% of them were found once. More than 1% of the sample is held by the ten biggest clonotypes. The sample comprised peripheral blood. Receptors originate from a human donor with acute or convalescent COVID-19. The donor label of this sample is uncertain.

This chain uses TRBV18 with TRBJ2-1; 9 nucleotides match TRBD2. The CDR3 loop spans 14 amino acids. Germline CDR1 and CDR2: KGHSH and LQKENI. J lost 8 bases, V lost 4 bases, and 6 bases had no gene match. The CDR3 nucleotides read TGTGCCAGCTCACGGGCGGGAGGGCCCGATGAGCAGTTCTTC. Its translation: CASSRAGGPDEQFF.

The CDR3 loop reads CASSPPRKFLYGYTF. CDR3 in DNA: TGTGCCAGCAGCCCCCCGAGGAAGTTTCTCTATGGCTACACCTTC. The rearrangement joins TRBV7-2 to TRBJ1-2; D call uncertain. The V end was cut by 5 bases, the J end by 4 bases, with 17 bases between. CDR1 SGHTA and CDR2 FQGNSA come from the germline V gene. CDR3 size: 15 residues.

This chain uses TRBV5-1 with TRBJ1-1, with D unclear. The V end was cut by 3 bases, the J end by 7 bases, with 13 bases between. From germline, CDR1 is SGHRS and CDR2 YFSETQ. CDR3 length: 13 amino acids. The CDR3 loop is CASSWGSDGEAFF. The CDR3 DNA sequence: TGCGCCAGCAGCTGGGGTAGCGACGGTGAAGCTTTCTTT.

This chain joins TRBV6-5 and TRBJ1-2, with D possibly TRBD1 on 6 matching bases. Trimming removed 6 bases from V and 4 bases from J, with 18 bases in between. The CDR3 is made up of 15 amino acids. CDR1 is MNHEY, CDR2 SVGAGI, per germline. This CDR3 is CASRPGQQSGYGYTF. The CDR3 DNA reads as TGTGCCAGCAGACCGGGACAACAAAGCGGCTATGGCTACACCTTC.

The table lists this clone with a count of one. J is TRBJ2-5 and V is TRBV10-3; 8 bases agree with TRBD1. Germline lookup yields CDR1 ENHRY and CDR2 SYGVKD. The length of the CDR3 is 13 residues. The V gene end was trimmed by 4 bases and the J gene end by 4 bases; junction bases not matched to a gene: 2. The DNA for the CDR3 is TGTGCCATCAGTGGCGGGACAGGAGAGACCCAGTACTTC. Amino acid sequence: CAISGGTGETQYF.

This chain uses TRBV29-1 with TRBJ1-1; D is uncertain. CDR1 is SQVTM and CDR2 is ANQGSEA in the germline V gene. V lost 5 bases to trimming and J lost 1 base, with 5 bases between them. The CDR3 contains 11 residues. The CDR3 reads CSVPSNTEAFF. The CDR3 bases are TGCAGCGTTCCATCGAACACTGAAGCTTTCTTT.

The rearrangement links TRBV5-1 to TRBJ2-3, with 11 bases matching TRBD1. Germline lookup yields CDR1 SGHRS and CDR2 YFSETQ. The CDR3 totals 15 residues. The junction had 6 bases not matched to a gene; V was cut back by 4 bases and J by 5 bases. The CDR3 DNA reads as TGCGCCAGCAGCATCGGGACAGGGGGGCGAGATACGCAGTATTTT. Protein product: CASSIGTGGRDTQYF. Based on the CDR3 plus reference TRBV5-1 and TRBJ2-3, the full variable domain is KAGVTQTPRYLIKTRGQQVTLSCSPISGHRSVSWYQQTPGQGLQFLFEYFSETQRNKGNFPGRFSGRQFSNSRSEMNVSTLELGDSALYLCASSIGTGGRDTQYFGPGTRLTVL.

In this sample, this clone turned up a few times. The CDR3 bases are TGTGCCAGCAGTGAAGAAGGAAGACTTGAAGCTTTCTTT. It encodes CASSEEGRLEAFF. J is TRBJ1-1 and V is TRBV6-1; D not resolved. This CDR3 spans 13 amino acids. The germline gives CDR1 MNHNS, CDR2 SASEGT. Trimming shortened V by 1 base and J by 7 bases, and 10 bases separated the two germline ends.

The chain joins TRBV28 to TRBJ1-3; possible D gene TRBD1, 5 bases. Germline-derived CDR1 and CDR2 are MDHEN and SYDVKM. V gave up 4 bases and J gave up 4 bases, with 14 bases separating them. The CDR3 loop spans 15 amino acids. CDR3 bases: TGTGCCAGCAGTTCCGCTGGGGCTAGGGGAAACACCATATATTTT. It encodes CASSSAGARGNTIYF.

This chain joins TRBV6-5 and TRBJ2-5; the D gene is possibly TRBD1 (7 bases). This CDR3 has 14 residues. The V gene lost 6 bases and the J gene lost 5 bases, with 16 bases spanning the gap. The germline V gene has CDR1 MNHEY and CDR2 SVGAGI. The CDR3 protein is CASRRVGGGETQYF. CDR3 DNA sequence: TGTGCCAGCAGGCGGGTTGGAGGGGGCGAGACCCAGTACTTC.

V usage is TRBV6-5 and J usage is TRBJ1-1; D is perhaps TRBD1 (6 bases). The V and J ends lost 4 bases and 1 base respectively, with 10 bases between them. The germline V gene encodes CDR1 MNHEY and CDR2 SVGAGI. This CDR3 region has 14 residues. DNA for the CDR3: TGTGCCAGCAGTTCCAAGACAGGGAACACTGAAGCTTTCTTT. It translates to CASSSKTGNTEAFF.

The gene calls are TRBV14 and TRBJ2-7, with a tentative D call TRBD2 (5 bases). The CDR3 contains 15 residues. V was clipped by 2 bases and J by 6 bases, with 17 bases between them. Germline CDR1 is SGHDN and CDR2 is FVKESK. The DNA for the CDR3 is TGTGCCAGCAGCCAAACCTACGGAGGTTTTGGCGAGCAGTACTTC. Translating gives CASSQTYGGFGEQYF.

The V and J genes are TRBV11-3 and TRBJ2-2; D remains ambiguous. The CDR3 sequence is 13 residues long. Trimming shortened V by 1 base and J by 6 bases, and 6 bases separated the two germline ends. Germline V gene sequence: CDR1 SGHNT, CDR2 YENEEA. The CDR3: CASSLGAAGELFF. In DNA form, the CDR3 reads TGTGCCAGCAGCTTAGGGGCCGCCGGGGAGCTGTTTTTT. Complete variable domain (other parts from reference TRBV11-3 and TRBJ2-2): EAGVVQSPRYKIIEKKQPVAFWCNPISGHNTLYWYLQNLGQGPELLIRYENEEAVDDSQLPKDRFSAERLKGVDSTLKIQPAELGDSAVYLCASSLGAAGELFFGEGSRLTVL.

The chain carries TRBV30 and TRBJ2-7; possible D gene TRBD1, 6 bases. The CDR3 is 12 amino acids. Germline V gene lookup returns CDR1 GTSNPN and CDR2 SVGIG (reference sequence). Trimming removed 3 bases from V and 1 base from J, with 7 bases in between. CDR3 residues: CAWRDSSYEQYF. Here the CDR3 DNA reads TGTGCCTGGAGGGACAGTTCCTACGAGCAGTACTTC.

The chain employs TRBV5-1 and TRBJ1-3; D is undetermined. The CDR3 is 15 residues long. CDR1 and CDR2 from the germline V gene are SGHRS and YFSETQ. The V end lost 4 bases, the J end lost 0 bases, and 11 bases lay between the germline ends. The CDR3, as DNA: TGCGCCAGCAGCATCCAGACGGGCTCTGGAAACACCATATATTTT. As protein: CASSIQTGSGNTIYF.

The chain has TRBV28 and TRBJ1-2; D might be TRBD1 (6 bases). V lost 6 bases, J lost 0 bases, and 14 bases lay in between. CDR3 length equals 15 residues. From germline, CDR1 is MDHEN and CDR2 SYDVKM. This CDR3 is CASRGSGASNYGYTF. For the CDR3, the DNA is TGTGCCAGCAGGGGATCAGGGGCCTCTAACTATGGCTACACCTTC.

The CDR3 spells CASSIVAGTREKLFF. As DNA, the CDR3 is TGTGCCAGCAGCATTGTTGCGGGGACGCGTGAAAAACTGTTTTTT. This chain links TRBV7-9 with TRBJ1-4, with D perhaps TRBD1 (5 bases). Trimming took off 5 bases at V and 7 bases at J, with 17 bases between the two ends. This CDR3 region has 15 residues. Germline V gives CDR1 SEHNR, CDR2 FQNEAQ (reference sequence).

V usage is TRBV19 and J usage is TRBJ2-1; 15 bases are shared with TRBD2. The CDR3 spans 15 residues. With 5 bases clipped from V and 8 bases from J, the junction kept 4 bases outside the gene matches. Germline-derived CDR1 and CDR2 are LNHDA and SQIVND (reference sequence). The CDR3 coding sequence is TGTGCCAGTAGTCGGACTAGCGGGGGGGCGCATGAGCAGTTCTTC. Its translation is CASSRTSGGAHEQFF.

In its sample, this clone was seen a few times. V is TRBV3-1 (or the pseudogene TRBV3-2) and J is TRBJ1-5; D possibly corresponds to TRBD1 (6 bases). This CDR3 is built from 15 residues. From germline, CDR1 is LGHDT and CDR2 YNNKEL (reference sequence). V was cut by 4 bases and J by 7 bases, with 17 bases left in between. This chain's CDR3 is CASSPASGVGQPQHF. Here the CDR3 DNA reads TGTGCCAGCAGCCCTGCGTCAGGGGTCGGGCAGCCCCAGCATTTT.

This chain uses TRBV18 with TRBJ2-7; tentatively, D is TRBD1 (6 bases). CDR3 size: 14 residues. Germline assignment: CDR1 KGHSH and CDR2 LQKENI. Deletions cut 6 bases from V and 0 bases from J, with 12 bases between. CDR3 sequence (DNA): TGTGCCAGCTCGGACAGAATTTCCTCCTACGAGCAGTACTTC. Protein: CASSDRISSYEQYF.

The rearrangement links TRBV5-4 to TRBJ1-3; weak D call: TRBD1 (5 bases). The CDR3 runs 11 residues. V was clipped by 9 bases and J by 4 bases, with 8 bases between them. Germline loops: CDR1 SGHNT, CDR2 YYREEE (reference sequence). CDR3 sequence: CATRGGNTIYF. As DNA, the CDR3 is TGTGCCACCCGGGGGGGAAACACCATATATTTT.